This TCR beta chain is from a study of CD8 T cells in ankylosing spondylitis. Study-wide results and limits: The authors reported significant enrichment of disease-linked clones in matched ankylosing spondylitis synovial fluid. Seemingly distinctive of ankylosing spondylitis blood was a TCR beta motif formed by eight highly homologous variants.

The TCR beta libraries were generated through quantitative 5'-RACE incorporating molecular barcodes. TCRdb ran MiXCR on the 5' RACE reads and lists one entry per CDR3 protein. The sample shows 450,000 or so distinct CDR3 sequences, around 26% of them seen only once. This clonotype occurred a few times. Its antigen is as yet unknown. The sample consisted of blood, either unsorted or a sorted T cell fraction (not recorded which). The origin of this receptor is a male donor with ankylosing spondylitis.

CDR3 nucleotide sequence: TGTGCCAGCAGTCGGGGGGCGGGAGTTGATAGCACAGATACGCAGTATTTT. Protein product: CASSRGAGVDSTDTQYF. This chain links TRBV6-1 with TRBJ2-3; tentative D call: TRBD2 (7 bases). CDR1 and CDR2 (germline): MNHNS, SASEGT. V lost 5 bases to trimming and J lost 0 bases, with 18 bases between them. The CDR3 extends over 17 amino acids.